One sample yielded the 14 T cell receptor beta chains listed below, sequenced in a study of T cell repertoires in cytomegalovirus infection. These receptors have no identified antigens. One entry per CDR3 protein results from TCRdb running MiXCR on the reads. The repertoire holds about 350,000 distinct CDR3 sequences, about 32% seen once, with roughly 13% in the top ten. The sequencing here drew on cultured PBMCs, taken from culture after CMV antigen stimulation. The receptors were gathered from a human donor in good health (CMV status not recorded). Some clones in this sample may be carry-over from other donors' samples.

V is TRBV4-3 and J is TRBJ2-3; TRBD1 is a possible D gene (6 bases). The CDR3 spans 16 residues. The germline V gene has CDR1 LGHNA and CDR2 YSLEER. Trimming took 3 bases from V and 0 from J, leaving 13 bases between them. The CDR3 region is CASSQKIRGSTDTQYF. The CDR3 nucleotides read TGCGCCAGCAGCCAGAAAATTAGGGGGAGCACAGATACGCAGTATTTT.

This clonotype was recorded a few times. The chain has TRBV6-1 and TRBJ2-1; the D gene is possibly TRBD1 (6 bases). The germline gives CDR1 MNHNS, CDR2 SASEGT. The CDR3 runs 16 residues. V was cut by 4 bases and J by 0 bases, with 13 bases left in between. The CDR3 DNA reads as TGTGCCAGCAGTGCCGCAGGGGTTCGCTCCTACAATGAGCAGTTCTTC. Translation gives CASSAAGVRSYNEQFF.

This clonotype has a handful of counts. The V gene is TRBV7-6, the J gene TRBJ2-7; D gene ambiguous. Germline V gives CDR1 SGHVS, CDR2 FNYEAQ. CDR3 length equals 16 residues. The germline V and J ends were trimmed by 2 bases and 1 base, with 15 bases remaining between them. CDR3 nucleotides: TGTGCCAGCAGCTTAAACGCGCGGTGCGCTTCCTACGAGCAGTACGTC. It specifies CASSLNARCASYEQYV.

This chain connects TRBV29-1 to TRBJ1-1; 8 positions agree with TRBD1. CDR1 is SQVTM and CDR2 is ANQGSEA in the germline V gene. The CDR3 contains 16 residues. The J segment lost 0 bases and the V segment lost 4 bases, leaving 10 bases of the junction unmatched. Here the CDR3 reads CSVADRGMQLNTEAFF. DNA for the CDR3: TGCAGCGTTGCCGACAGGGGTATGCAACTGAACACTGAAGCTTTCTTT.

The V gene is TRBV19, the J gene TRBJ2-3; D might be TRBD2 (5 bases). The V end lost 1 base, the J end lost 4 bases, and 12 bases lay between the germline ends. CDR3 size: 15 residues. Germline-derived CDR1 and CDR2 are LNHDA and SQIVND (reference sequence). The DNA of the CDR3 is TGTGCCAGTAGTATAGCCTCGGCGGGCGCAGATACGCAGTATTTT. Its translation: CASSIASAGADTQYF.

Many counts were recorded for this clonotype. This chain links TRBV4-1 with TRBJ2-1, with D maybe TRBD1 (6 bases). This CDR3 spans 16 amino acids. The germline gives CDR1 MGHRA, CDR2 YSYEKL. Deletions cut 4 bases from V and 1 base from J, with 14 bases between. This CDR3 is CASSPLTGPSYNEQFF. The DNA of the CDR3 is TGCGCCAGCAGCCCCTTAACAGGGCCATCCTACAATGAGCAGTTCTTC.

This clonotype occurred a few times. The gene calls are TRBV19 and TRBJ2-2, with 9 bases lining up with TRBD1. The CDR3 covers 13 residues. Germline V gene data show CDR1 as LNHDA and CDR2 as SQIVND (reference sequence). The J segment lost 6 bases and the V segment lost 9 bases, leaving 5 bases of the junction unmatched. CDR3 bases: TGTGCCAGCGGGACAGGGAAATCCGGGGAGCTGTTTTTT. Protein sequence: CASGTGKSGELFF.

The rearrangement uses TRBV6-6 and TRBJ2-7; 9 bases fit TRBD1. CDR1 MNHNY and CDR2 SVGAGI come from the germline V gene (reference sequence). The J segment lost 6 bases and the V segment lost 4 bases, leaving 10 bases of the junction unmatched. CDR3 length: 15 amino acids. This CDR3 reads CASSLTRTGDVEQYF. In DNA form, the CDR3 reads TGTGCCAGCAGTTTAACCCGGACAGGGGACGTCGAGCAGTACTTC.

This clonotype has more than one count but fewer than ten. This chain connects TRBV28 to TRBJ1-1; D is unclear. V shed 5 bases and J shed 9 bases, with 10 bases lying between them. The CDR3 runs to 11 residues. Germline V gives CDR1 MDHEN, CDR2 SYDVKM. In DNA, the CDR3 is TGTGCCAGCAGTACCCGGGCCAAAGCTTTCTTT. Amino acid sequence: CASSTRAKAFF.

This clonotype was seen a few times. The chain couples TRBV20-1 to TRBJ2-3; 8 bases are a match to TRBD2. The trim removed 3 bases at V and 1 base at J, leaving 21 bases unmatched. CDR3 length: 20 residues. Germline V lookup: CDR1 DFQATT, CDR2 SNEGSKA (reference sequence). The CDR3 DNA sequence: TGCAGTGCTAGGGGTGCGGCGGTAGCGGGACCCGAGATACGCACAGATACGCAGTATTTT. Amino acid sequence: CSARGAAVAGPEIRTDTQYF.

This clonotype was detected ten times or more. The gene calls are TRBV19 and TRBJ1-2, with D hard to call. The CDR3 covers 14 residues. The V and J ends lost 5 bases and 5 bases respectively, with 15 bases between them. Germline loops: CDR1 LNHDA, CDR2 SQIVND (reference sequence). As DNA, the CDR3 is TGTGCCAGTAGTGCGTCAGGTACTCTTTATGGCTACACCTTC. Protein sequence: CASSASGTLYGYTF.

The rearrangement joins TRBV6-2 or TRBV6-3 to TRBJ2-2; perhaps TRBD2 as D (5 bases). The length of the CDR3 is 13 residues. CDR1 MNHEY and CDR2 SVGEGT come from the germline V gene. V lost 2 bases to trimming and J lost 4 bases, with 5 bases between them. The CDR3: CASSYRGTGELFF. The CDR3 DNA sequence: TGTGCCAGCAGTTACCGGGGCACCGGGGAGCTGTTTTTT.

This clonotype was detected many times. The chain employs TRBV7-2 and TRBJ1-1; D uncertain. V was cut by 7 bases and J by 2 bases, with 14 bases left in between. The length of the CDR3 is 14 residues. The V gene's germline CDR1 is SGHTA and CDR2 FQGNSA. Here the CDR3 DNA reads TGTGCCAGCACCCTAGGGCCTATTAACACTGAAGCTTTCTTT. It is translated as CASTLGPINTEAFF.

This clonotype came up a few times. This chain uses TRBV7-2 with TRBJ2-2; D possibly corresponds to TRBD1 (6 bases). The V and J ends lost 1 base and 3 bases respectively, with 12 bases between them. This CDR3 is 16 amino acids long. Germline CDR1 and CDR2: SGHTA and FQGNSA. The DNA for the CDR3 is TGTGCCAGCAGCTTAGTGGCAGGGGACGACACCGGGGAGCTGTTTTTT. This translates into CASSLVAGDDTGELFF. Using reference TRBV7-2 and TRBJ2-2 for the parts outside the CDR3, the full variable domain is GAGVSQSPSNKVTEKGKDVELRCDPISGHTALYWYRQSLGQGLEFLIYFQGNSAPDKSGLPSDRFSAERTGGSVSTLTIQRTQQEDSAVYLCASSLVAGDDTGELFFGEGSRLTVL.